The clone carrying this TCR beta chain was counted at least ten times. No antigen is known for it. The authors took PBMCs from 10 ml fresh peripheral blood. The V gene lost 6 bases and the J gene lost 6 bases, with 20 bases spanning the gap. The CDR3 extends over 16 amino acids. CDR1 and CDR2 from the germline V gene are MDHEN and SYDVKM. Amplification of TCR beta CDR3 regions used RNA as the template. When the TCR CDR3 underwent first-round RT-PCR, the HTBI primer set was used. TCRdb processed the multiplex PCR reads anew with MiXCR; each CDR3 protein has one entry. The repertoire holds about 500,000 distinct CDR3 sequences, with roughly 15% as singletons. This sample was included in a study of T cells in Graves' hyperthyroidism and ophthalmopathy. Broader study findings: Ophthalmopathy could be told apart from stable hyperthyroidism with a 13 V-J model. The majority of expanded thyroid clonotypes above 0.001 also appeared in blood.

Material: blood. The sequence derives from a woman aged 25 to 39 with Graves' ophthalmopathy. The V call is TRBV28, the J call TRBJ1-4; unclear D gene. CDR3 residues: CASSLGGWARHEKLFF. In DNA, the CDR3 is TGTGCCAGCAGCTTAGGCGGGTGGGCAAGACATGAAAAACTGTTTTTT.